The next 24 T cell receptor beta chains were all read from a single sample in a study of blood T cell repertoires in COVID-19. Sequencing used immunoSEQ multiplex PCR; TCRdb keeps in-frame clones, though not all of them. The sample yields around 62,000 clones, approximately 93% seen once. The material sequenced was peripheral blood. The receptors here all came from a man aged 65-85 years with active COVID-19.

The genes are TRBV11-3 and TRBJ2-1; TRBD2 matches at 9 bases. Germline CDR1 and CDR2: SGHNT and YENEEA. Trimming cost V 5 bases and J 2 bases; bases outside gene matches: 4. The CDR3 has 15 residues. The CDR3 loop reads CASSGGTSTYNEQFF. For the CDR3, the DNA is TGTGCCAGCAGCGGCGGGACTAGCACCTACAATGAGCAGTTCTTC.

The J gene is TRBJ2-5, the V gene TRBV15; D gene uncertain. Trimming took off 3 bases at V and 5 bases at J, with 10 bases between the two ends. The CDR3 has 13 amino acids. CDR1 and CDR2 from the germline V gene are LNHNV and YYDKDF (reference sequence). The DNA for the CDR3 is TGTGCCACCAGCAGGGGCCCGGCGGAGACCCAGTACTTC. It translates to CATSRGPAETQYF.

The genes are TRBV6-1 and TRBJ2-3, with 7 bases that match TRBD2. V was clipped by 2 bases and J by 4 bases; unmatched bases: 12. CDR1 MNHNS and CDR2 SASEGT come from the germline V gene. The CDR3 is 17 amino acids. In DNA form, the CDR3 reads TGTGCCAGCAGTGAACTGGGAGGGGCGTCACGATCAGATACGCAGTATTTT. Translating it yields CASSELGGASRSDTQYF.

This clone has more than one count but fewer than ten. V gene TRBV19 combines with J gene TRBJ1-5, with D possibly being TRBD1 (6 bases). Trimming took 11 bases from V and 6 from J, leaving 8 bases between them. Germline V CDR1 and CDR2: LNHDA, SQIVND (reference sequence). This CDR3 comprises 10 residues. The CDR3: CAGGVQPQHF. CDR3 bases: TGTGCCGGGGGCGTTCAGCCCCAGCATTTT.

The J gene is TRBJ2-3, the V gene TRBV13, with 8 bases matching TRBD2. Germline V gene data show CDR1 as PRHDT and CDR2 as FYEKMQ (reference sequence). The CDR3 is made up of 16 amino acids. J lost 1 base, V lost 5 bases, and 8 bases had no gene match. The CDR3 bases are TGTGCCAGCAGCCGACGGGGAGCGGGGGGCACAGATACGCAGTATTTT. Residues: CASSRRGAGGTDTQYF.

The chain joins TRBV28 to TRBJ1-4; TRBD1 matches 7 bases. This CDR3 spans 14 amino acids. CDR1 and CDR2 (germline): MDHEN, SYDVKM. Losses at the gene ends were 6 bases for V and 7 bases for J; bases not matched to a gene: 8. The chain's CDR3 is CASSPTGFAEKLFF. In nucleotides, the CDR3 is TGTGCCAGCAGCCCGACAGGGTTTGCTGAAAAACTGTTTTTT.

The count of this clone is one. The J gene is TRBJ1-1, the V gene TRBV7-9; tentatively, D is TRBD1 (6 bases). The V gene's germline CDR1 is SEHNR and CDR2 FQNEAQ (reference sequence). CDR3 size: 14 residues. Trimming took 4 bases from V and 6 from J, leaving 15 bases between them. CDR3 region: CASSSPNRAAEAFF. Here the CDR3 DNA reads TGTGCCAGCAGCTCGCCCAACAGGGCTGCTGAAGCTTTCTTT.

V is TRBV6-5 and J is TRBJ2-7, with TRBD1 matching 11 bases. The V segment lost 6 bases and the J segment 3 bases; nucleotides outside the gene matches: 4. Germline V gene sequence: CDR1 MNHEY, CDR2 SVGAGI. There are 14 residues in the CDR3. The CDR3 nucleotides are TGTGCCAGCAGGGACAGGGGGCCCAGCTACGAGCAGTACGTC. It encodes CASRDRGPSYEQYV.

DNA of the CDR3: TGTGCCAGCGGACAGGGTAGCACTGAAGCTTTCTTT. This codes for CASGQGSTEAFF. The rearrangement joins TRBV12-3 or TRBV12-4 to TRBJ1-1; 8 bases match TRBD1. With V trimmed by 8 bases and J by 4 bases, 3 bases remained unmatched. The CDR3 consists of 12 residues.

The chain links TRBV6-2 or TRBV6-3 to TRBJ2-1, with a possible D match to TRBD1 (6 bases). Trimming stripped 2 bases from V and 7 bases from J, with 21 bases between. Germline CDR1 and CDR2: MNHEY and SVGEGT. This CDR3 spans 17 amino acids. As DNA, the CDR3 is TGTGCCAGCAGTTACCCCCAGAACAGGGTGTTTACAAATGAGCAGTTCTTC. This gives the protein CASSYPQNRVFTNEQFF.

This clone was seen once. This chain joins TRBV4-2 and TRBJ1-5; D is unclear. CDR1 and CDR2 (germline): LGHNA, YNFKEQ. The CDR3 contains 16 residues. The ends were cut back, 0 bases at V and 0 bases at J, with 9 bases in the middle. The chain's CDR3 is CASSQDSLLSNQPQHF. The CDR3 nucleotides read TGTGCCAGCAGCCAAGATTCCCTTCTTAGCAATCAGCCCCAGCATTTT.

The table lists this clone with a count of one. CDR3 DNA: TGTGCCAGCTCACAAGACAAAAGCAATCAGCCCCAGCATTTT. Encoded protein: CASSQDKSNQPQHF. This chain connects TRBV18 to TRBJ1-5; D is ambiguous. Germline V gene sequence: CDR1 KGHSH, CDR2 LQKENI. The V end was cut by 4 bases, the J end by 1 base, with 8 bases between. There are 14 residues in the CDR3.

V gene TRBV18 combines with J gene TRBJ2-3, with unresolved D. The CDR3 consists of 16 residues. The germline CDR1 and CDR2 sequences are KGHSH and LQKENI. Trimming took 2 bases from V and 0 from J, leaving 12 bases between them. The CDR3 loop reads CASSPEISDSTDTQYF. CDR3 sequence (DNA): TGTGCCAGCTCACCAGAGATATCCGATAGCACAGATACGCAGTATTTT. Together with reference TRBV18 and TRBJ2-3, the CDR3 gives the full variable domain: NAGVMQNPRHLVRRRGQEARLRCSPMKGHSHVYWYRQLPEEGLKFMVYLQKENIIDESGMPKERFSAEFPKEGPSILRIQQVVRGDSAAYFCASSPEISDSTDTQYFGPGTRLTVL.

The CDR3 region has the DNA TGTGCCAGCAGCCCCGGGGTCCGGACAGGGGGGAATGAGCAGTTCTTC. This gives the protein CASSPGVRTGGNEQFF. V usage is TRBV7-7 and J usage is TRBJ2-1; 10 nucleotides agree with TRBD1. The ends lost 5 bases at V and 7 bases at J; junction bases unmatched: 11. The germline gives CDR1 SSHAT, CDR2 FNYEAQ (reference sequence). The CDR3 totals 16 residues.

This chain joins TRBV2 and TRBJ1-3; D remains unclear. This CDR3 has 15 residues. Trimming stripped 2 bases from V and 0 bases from J, with 8 bases between. Per germline, CDR1 SNHLY and CDR2 FYNNEI. For the CDR3, the DNA is TGTGCCAGCAGTGAAAACCGGGACTCTGGAAACACCATATATTTT. This gives the protein CASSENRDSGNTIYF.

The genes are TRBV5-1 and TRBJ2-2, with D possibly matching TRBD1 (6 bases). Germline V gives CDR1 SGHRS, CDR2 YFSETQ. V lost 4 bases, J lost 7 bases, and 14 bases lay in between. There are 14 residues in the CDR3. The CDR3 sequence is CASSAQGYGGELFF. In DNA form, the CDR3 reads TGCGCCAGCAGCGCACAGGGATATGGCGGGGAGCTGTTTTTT.

V usage is TRBV5-1 and J usage is TRBJ2-2; TRBD1 agrees at 9 bases. CDR1 is SGHRS and CDR2 is YFSETQ in the germline V gene. The CDR3 contains 15 residues. V gave up 4 bases and J gave up 4 bases; unmatched junction bases: 5. The CDR3 sequence is CASSPRTGVTGELFF. In DNA, the CDR3 is TGCGCCAGCAGCCCCCGGACAGGGGTCACCGGGGAGCTGTTTTTT.

This sequence joins TRBV14 and TRBJ1-2; the D is unclear. Deletions cut 1 base from V and 6 bases from J, with 9 bases between. The germline gives CDR1 SGHDN, CDR2 FVKESK. CDR3 length: 13 amino acids. CDR3 DNA: TGTGCCAGCAGCCAAGTTCTCGGGGATGGCTACACCTTC. It translates to CASSQVLGDGYTF.

The chain joins TRBV14 to TRBJ1-3; no reliable D call. CDR3 length: 16 amino acids. V dropped 0 bases and J dropped 0 bases, with 9 bases sitting between them. Germline values: CDR1 SGHDN, CDR2 FVKESK. CDR3 nucleotides: TGTGCCAGCAGCCAAGAAACGTTCAGCTCTGGAAACACCATATATTTT. Its translation is CASSQETFSSGNTIYF.

CDR3 in DNA: TGTGCCAGCAGCTTAGGCGGCAGGGGGGATGAAAAACTGTTTTTT. As protein: CASSLGGRGDEKLFF. The chain carries TRBV11-3 and TRBJ1-4; TRBD1 agrees at 7 bases. The CDR3 spans 15 residues. The junction had 5 bases not matched to a gene; V was cut back by 1 base and J by 6 bases. CDR1 SGHNT and CDR2 YENEEA come from the germline V gene.

J is TRBJ2-3 and V is TRBV2; a weak D match, TRBD2 (5 bases). The V gene's germline CDR1 is SNHLY and CDR2 FYNNEI. This CDR3 is built from 15 residues. V shed 1 base and J shed 5 bases, with 13 bases lying between them. CDR3 coding DNA: TGTGCCAGCAGTGAAGATGGAGCGGCGGGAGATACGCAGTATTTT. Translated, it gives CASSEDGAAGDTQYF.

This chain connects TRBV10-3 to TRBJ1-2, with D perhaps TRBD1 (6 bases). The CDR3 has 17 residues. V was clipped by 0 bases and J by 4 bases, with 18 bases between them. The germline gives CDR1 ENHRY, CDR2 SYGVKD. In DNA form, the CDR3 reads TGTGCCATCAGTGAGTCCAAGGCGGCAGGGGCTCCCTATGGCTACACCTTC. Protein: CAISESKAAGAPYGYTF.

The V and J genes are TRBV19 and TRBJ1-2, with 8 bases matching TRBD1. Germline V gives CDR1 LNHDA, CDR2 SQIVND (reference sequence). Unmatched junction bases numbered 6, after V lost 8 bases and J lost 4 bases. This CDR3 is 13 amino acids long. The CDR3 nucleotides read TGTGCCAGTGGGGACAGGAGCATCTATGGCTACACCTTC. It specifies CASGDRSIYGYTF.

The chain carries TRBV12-3 or TRBV12-4 and TRBJ2-5; D gene uncertain. The CDR3 covers 12 residues. V dropped 3 bases and J dropped 6 bases, with 8 bases sitting between them. CDR3: CASSFLLKTQYF. The CDR3 DNA sequence: TGTGCCAGCAGTTTCCTCCTAAAGACCCAGTACTTC.